Each of the 12 T cell receptor beta chains below was sequenced from the same sample in a study of blood T cells in healthy people across ages. Next came a second PCR, run for about 7 to 11 cycles, which used a sample-barcoded 5' primer along with a J-beta primer mix. From the 5' RACE reads, TCRdb called clonotypes with MiXCR, one entry per CDR3 protein. The repertoire holds around 1,500,000 distinct CDR3 sequences, around two fifths seen once, with roughly 7.7% in the top ten. Sequences were obtained from blood. These receptors were obtained from a woman aged 18-29 years in good health.

The chain couples TRBV11-2 to TRBJ2-1; perhaps D is TRBD1 or TRBD2 (5 bases each). CDR1 and CDR2 (germline): SGHAT, FQNNGV. Trimming removed 5 bases from V and 6 bases from J, with 20 bases in between. CDR3 size: 16 residues. In nucleotides, the CDR3 is TGTGCCAGCAGCGACCCTGGGAGTGATAGGGGCAATGAGCAGTTCTTC. Translating it yields CASSDPGSDRGNEQFF.

Notes on this clonotype: An end of the junction does not agree with germline; a read error may underlie this. This chain joins TRBV29-1 and TRBJ2-7; 9 positions match TRBD1. Germline V gene data show CDR1 as SQVTM and CDR2 as ANQGSEA. CDR3 length: 13 residues. As DNA, the CDR3 is TGCAGCGTTGGACCGGGACAGGGCTACAAGCAGTACTTC. Protein product: CSVGPGQGYKQYF.

The CDR3 loop is CATSDPTVYNEQYF. The CDR3 DNA sequence: TGTGCCACCAGTGACCCGACAGTTTACAATGAGCAGTACTTC. J is TRBJ2-1 and V is TRBV24-1; tentative D call: TRBD1 (5 bases). The J call may be incorrect, as the DNA end agrees better with TRBJ2-7. The CDR3 consists of 14 residues. The germline CDR1 and CDR2 sequences are KGHDR and SFDVKD.

This clonotype appeared once. V usage is TRBV6-2 or TRBV6-3 and J usage is TRBJ1-6; D is uncertain. CDR1 is MNHEY and CDR2 is SVGEGT in the germline V gene. V was shortened by 1 base and J by 5 bases, with 9 bases between the two germline ends. CDR3 size: 15 residues. The CDR3 coding sequence is TGTGCCAGCAGTTACTTAGGCCGGAATAATTCACCCCTCCACTTT. Amino acids: CASSYLGRNNSPLHF.

This clonotype was observed a handful of times. The V and J genes are TRBV9 and TRBJ2-7, with 10 bases identical to TRBD2. The CDR3 consists of 14 residues. The germline CDR1 and CDR2 sequences are SGDLS and YYNGEE. V was clipped by 7 bases and J by 4 bases; unmatched bases: 8. The chain's CDR3 is CASSPSGSKYEQYF. The CDR3 DNA reads as TGTGCCAGCTCACCTAGCGGGAGTAAGTACGAGCAGTACTTC.

Note on this clonotype: Since a much larger clone is just one base distant, this may be a read error. J is TRBJ2-3 and V is TRBV29-1; D is perhaps TRBD2 (6 bases). This CDR3 has 16 amino acids. The germline CDR1 and CDR2 sequences are SQVTM and ANQGSEA. CDR3 DNA: TGCAGTGCCAAAACGGGACTCCCTATGTCGACAGATACGCAGTATTTT. This codes for CSAKTGLPMSTDTQYF.

The genes are TRBV7-2 and TRBJ2-1, with unresolved D. The CDR3 is made up of 13 amino acids. Germline CDR1 and CDR2: SGHTA and FQGNSA. Trimming left V 4 bases short and J 10 bases short, with 14 bases between. The CDR3 protein is CASSYYPGGEQFF. In nucleotides, the CDR3 is TGTGCCAGCAGCTATTACCCGGGTGGAGAGCAGTTCTTC.

The rearrangement links TRBV7-2 to TRBJ2-1; 9 nucleotides match TRBD1. In germline, CDR1 is SGHTA, CDR2 FQGNSA. There are 18 residues in the CDR3. The J segment lost 3 bases and the V segment lost 5 bases, leaving 14 bases of the junction unmatched. The DNA of the CDR3 is TGTGCCAGCAGCCTAACAGCGGGGACAGGGTCCCGCTACAATGAGCAGTTCTTC. Its protein product is CASSLTAGTGSRYNEQFF.

As concerns this clonotype: One junction end disagrees with the germline gene, perhaps due to a read error. The V call is TRBV6-5, the J call TRBJ1-5; 9 nucleotides agree with TRBD1. The length of the CDR3 is 15 residues. The germline gives CDR1 MNHEY, CDR2 SVGAGI. CDR3 nucleotides: TGTGCCGGCAGGCCCCGGGACAGGGTAACTCAGCCCCAGCATTTT. Amino acid sequence: CAGRPRDRVTQPQHF.

The CDR3: CASSVIPSTSGPLFPSTDTQYF. CDR3 nucleotide sequence: TGTGCCAGCAGCGTTATCCCCTCAACTAGCGGGCCCCTCTTTCCTAGCACAGATACGCAGTATTTT. V and J are TRBV11-2 and TRBJ2-3, with 9 bases matching TRBD2. Per germline, CDR1 SGHAT and CDR2 FQNNGV. The CDR3 contains 22 residues. V lost 5 bases, J lost 0 bases, and 24 bases stayed unmatched.

The CDR3 sequence is CASSLRSSSHEEYF. The CDR3 DNA reads as TGCGCCAGCAGCTTGCGGTCTAGTAGCCACGAGGAGTATTTT. The chain combines TRBV5-1 with TRBJ2-3; no reliable D call. CDR1 is SGHRS and CDR2 is YFSETQ in the germline V gene. The CDR3 totals 14 residues. Trimming shortened V by 1 base and J by 13 bases, and 19 bases separated the two germline ends.

This clonotype was seen a few times. This chain uses TRBV28 with TRBJ1-6; no clear D. This CDR3 spans 13 amino acids. The germline V and J ends were trimmed by 9 bases and 7 bases, with 13 bases remaining between them. Germline V gene lookup returns CDR1 MDHEN and CDR2 SYDVKM. Here the CDR3 reads CASYSQRNSPLHF. The DNA for the CDR3 is TGTGCCAGTTATTCGCAAAGGAATTCACCCCTCCACTTT.